These T cell receptor beta chains were read from a single sample in a study of breast tumors, draining lymph nodes, adjacent tissues. TCRdb analysed the multiplex PCR reads with MiXCR anew, one entry per CDR3 protein. The sample has some 130,000 distinct CDR3 sequences; around 20% are singletons. The sample consisted of axillary lymph node tissue. These receptors were obtained from a female donor with breast cancer. Some clones in this sample may be carry-over from other donors' samples. CDR3s include the opening cysteine and the closing phenylalanine or tryptophan. A D gene is named only where the DNA matches it firmly. Clone sizes are shown as once, few, many or a size class.

j_call v_call clone_size d_call cdr3_nt cdr3_aa
TRBJ2-1 TRBV9 many TRBD2 TGTGCCAGCAGCCATAGCGGGAGGGACAATGAGCAGTTCTTC CASSHSGRDNEQFF
TRBJ2-7 TRBV30 many TRBD2 TGTGCCTGGAGTCCGGGACTAGCGGGAGAAGAGCAGTACTTC CAWSPGLAGEEQYF
TRBJ2-1 TRBV19 many . TGTGCCAGTACCTTAGCGTCGAGCTCCTACAATGAGCAGTTCTTC CASTLASSSYNEQFF
TRBJ2-3 TRBV7-9 many TRBD2 TGTGCCAGCAGTGAGGGGACTAGTGTTGATACGCAGTATTTT CASSEGTSVDTQYF
TRBJ2-1 TRBV7-3 many TRBD2 TGTGCCAGCAGCTTAAGCCCAGCGGGGAGCTCCTACAATGAGCAGTTCTTC CASSLSPAGSSYNEQFF
TRBJ2-3 TRBV2 many . TGTGCCAGCAGGGGAGGTCGGCTAGCGCACGAAATAAGCACAGATACGCAGTATTTT CASRGGRLAHEISTDTQYF
TRBJ1-6 TRBV12-1 few . TGTGCCGGGAACAGGGGGAGCTCCTATAATTCACCCCTCCACTTT CAGNRGSSYNSPLHF
TRBJ1-4 TRBV4-1 many . TGCGCCAGCAGCCAAGTAGTTTACACCGAGGACGAAAAACTGTTTTTT CASSQVVYTEDEKLFF
TRBJ1-4 TRBV27 few . TGTGCCAGCAGTTACTCTGGGGGTAATAATGAAAAACTGTTTTTT CASSYSGGNNEKLFF
TRBJ2-1 TRBV6-1 many TRBD1 TGTGCCAGCAATGACAGGGGTGTAGGCAATGAGCAGTTCTTC CASNDRGVGNEQFF